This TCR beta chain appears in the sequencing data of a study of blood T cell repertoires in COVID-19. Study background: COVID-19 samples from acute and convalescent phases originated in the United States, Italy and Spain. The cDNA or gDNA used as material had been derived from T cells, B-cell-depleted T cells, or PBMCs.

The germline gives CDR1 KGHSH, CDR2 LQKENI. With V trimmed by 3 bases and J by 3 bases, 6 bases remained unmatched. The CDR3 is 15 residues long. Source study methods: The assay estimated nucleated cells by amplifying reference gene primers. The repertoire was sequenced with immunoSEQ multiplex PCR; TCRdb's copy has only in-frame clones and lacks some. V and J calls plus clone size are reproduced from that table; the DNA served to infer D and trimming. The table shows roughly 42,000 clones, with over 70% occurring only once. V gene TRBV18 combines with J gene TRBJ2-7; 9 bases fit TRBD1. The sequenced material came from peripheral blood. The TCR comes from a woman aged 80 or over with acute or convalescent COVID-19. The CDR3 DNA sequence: TGTGCCAGCTCACCGAGAACAGGGGGCCTCTACGAGCAGTACTTC. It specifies CASSPRTGGLYEQYF. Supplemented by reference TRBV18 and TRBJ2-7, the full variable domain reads NAGVMQNPRHLVRRRGQEARLRCSPMKGHSHVYWYRQLPEEGLKFMVYLQKENIIDESGMPKERFSAEFPKEGPSILRIQQVVRGDSAAYFCASSPRTGGLYEQYFGPGTRLTVT.